Below are 15 T cell receptor beta chains sequenced from a single sample in a study of sequential checkpoint blockade in melanoma. Treatment specified: randomized to nivolumab then ipilimumab (arm A) or the reverse (arm B). Generated by immunoSEQ multiplex PCR, the TCRdb table keeps only in-frame clones and is missing some. Of 25,000 to 35,000 clones in the sample, 75% to 85% were seen once. Sequencing used CD8+ T cells sorted from blood (inferred from file names), obtained from a patient given nivolumab and ipilimumab in sequence. These receptors all come from a human donor with melanoma.

This sequence joins TRBV28 and TRBJ2-7, with a tentative D call TRBD1 (5 bases). The CDR3 is made up of 15 amino acids. Germline V gives CDR1 MDHEN, CDR2 SYDVKM. Trimming removed 3 bases from V and 3 bases from J, with 15 bases in between. The CDR3 DNA sequence: TGTGCCAGCAGTTTTCCGGACAAGACCCTCTACGAGCAGTACTTC. Translated: CASSFPDKTLYEQYF.

This clone was counted once. The rearrangement joins TRBV6-4 to TRBJ2-3; 9 bases are a match to TRBD1. Germline trimming cut 4 bases from V and 0 bases from J; bases unmatched to any gene: 5. The CDR3 consists of 16 residues. Germline loops: CDR1 MRHNA, CDR2 SNTAGT. Here the CDR3 reads CASSAQQGASTDTQYF. CDR3 sequence (DNA): TGTGCCAGCAGTGCCCAACAGGGGGCTAGCACAGATACGCAGTATTTT.

On this clone itself: The junction and the germline gene differ at one end; a read error may be behind it. V usage is TRBV28 and J usage is TRBJ2-7, with D perhaps TRBD2 (5 bases). The CDR3 spans 13 residues. CDR1 and CDR2 (germline): MDHEN, SYDVKM. CDR3 sequence reads: CAGSWGATYEQYF. In DNA, the CDR3 is TGTGCCGGCAGTTGGGGAGCGACCTACGAGCAGTACTTC.

This rearrangement joins TRBV4-1 to TRBJ1-1; TRBD1 is a possible D gene (5 bases). Trimming shortened V by 4 bases and J by 0 bases, and 18 bases separated the two germline ends. The germline CDR1 and CDR2 sequences are MGHRA and YSYEKL. The CDR3 covers 17 residues. CDR3 sequence (DNA): TGCGCCAGCAGCCCGGGGGGTCCGGGACGGATGAACACTGAAGCTTTCTTT. Protein product: CASSPGGPGRMNTEAFF.

The chain joins TRBV19 to TRBJ2-1, with 10 bases lining up with TRBD2. CDR3 length: 14 residues. V shed 5 bases and J 8 bases; nucleotides not matched to a gene: 6. From germline, CDR1 is LNHDA and CDR2 SQIVND (reference sequence). The CDR3 region is CASSRLAGADEQFF. The CDR3 DNA reads as TGTGCCAGTAGTCGGCTAGCGGGAGCCGATGAGCAGTTCTTC.

This chain links TRBV21-1 with TRBJ2-4; the table's TRBD1 call for D was not verified on the DNA. TRBV21-1 is assigned pseudogene status. CDR3 size: 17 residues. For the CDR3, the DNA is TGTGCCAGCAGCGAAGACAGGCCCCCCACTGCCAAAAACATTCAGTACTTC. Its translation: CASSEDRPPTAKNIQYF.

This rearrangement joins TRBV29-1 to TRBJ2-5; D possibly corresponds to TRBD1 (5 bases). V was cut by 4 bases and J by 7 bases, with 10 bases left in between. CDR1 is SQVTM, CDR2 ANQGSEA, per germline. The CDR3 has 11 residues. In nucleotides, the CDR3 is TGCAGCGTTGGGGGTCAGGGGACCCAGTACTTC. This encodes CSVGGQGTQYF.

V gene TRBV28 combines with J gene TRBJ2-6, with TRBD1 as a possible D gene (5 bases). The germline V gene has CDR1 MDHEN and CDR2 SYDVKM. CDR3 length: 14 amino acids. The V gene lost 4 bases and the J gene lost 1 base, with 5 bases spanning the gap. The CDR3 DNA follows: TGTGCCAGCAGTTACAGGTCTGGGGCCAACGTCCTGACTTTC. This translates into CASSYRSGANVLTF.

The chain links TRBV19 to TRBJ2-1; TRBD2 might be the D (6 bases). With 7 bases removed from V and 6 bases from J, the gap between germline ends came to 13 bases. In germline, CDR1 is LNHDA, CDR2 SQIVND (reference sequence). The CDR3 has 13 residues. DNA for the CDR3: TGTGCCAGTACGGGGGTTGGGGGCAATGAGCAGTTCTTC. Translating gives CASTGVGGNEQFF.

The chain combines TRBV7-3 with TRBJ2-3; 9 bases agree with TRBD1. The closer fit of TRBJ1-5 to the DNA end suggests the J call may be wrong. CDR1 SGHTA and CDR2 FQGTGA come from the germline V gene. The CDR3 covers 15 residues. The CDR3 DNA sequence: TGTGCCAGCAGCACGACAGGGGGGAGCACAGATACGCAGCATTTT. Amino acid sequence: CASSTTGGSTDTQHF.

This chain's CDR3 is CASSSGQINTEAFF. DNA of the CDR3: TGTGCCAGCAGCTCTGGACAGATTAACACTGAAGCTTTCTTT. The chain links TRBV7-9 to TRBJ1-1; weak D call: TRBD1 (6 bases). The germline V gene has CDR1 SEHNR and CDR2 FQNEAQ (reference sequence). This CDR3 contains 14 residues. With 4 bases removed from V and 2 bases from J, the gap between germline ends came to 11 bases.

The chain recombines TRBV19 with TRBJ1-2; 11 bases are shared with TRBD1. Germline V CDR1 and CDR2: LNHDA, SQIVND (reference sequence). The J segment lost 4 bases and the V segment lost 7 bases, leaving 11 bases of the junction unmatched. The CDR3 covers 16 residues. Here the CDR3 reads CASTDRDRGNGYGYTF. In nucleotides, the CDR3 is TGTGCCAGTACCGACCGGGACAGGGGGAATGGCTATGGCTACACCTTC.

This clone was observed a handful of times. The genes are TRBV27 and TRBJ2-7; D gene unclear. The CDR3 is 12 residues long. Germline assignment: CDR1 MNHEY and CDR2 SMNVEV (reference sequence). The V end was cut by 10 bases, the J end by 2 bases, with 12 bases between. The CDR3 DNA follows: TGTGCCACCATGACTGTCACCTACGAGCAGTACTTC. Translation: CATMTVTYEQYF.

The V gene is TRBV7-8, the J gene TRBJ2-5; 9 bases are shared with TRBD2. Trimming removed 5 bases from V and 5 bases from J; junction bases left unmatched: 0. Germline CDR1 reads SGHVS; CDR2 reads FQNEAQ. This CDR3 comprises 12 residues. The CDR3: CASSAGGETQYF. CDR3 nucleotide sequence: TGTGCCAGCAGCGCGGGGGGGGAGACCCAGTACTTC.

This clone came up a few times. The chain employs TRBV19 and TRBJ1-1; tentative D call: TRBD1 (6 bases). V was trimmed by 8 bases and J by 0 bases, leaving 7 bases between them. The CDR3 runs 12 residues. Germline CDR1 and CDR2: LNHDA and SQIVND (reference sequence). This chain's CDR3 is CASGQLNTEAFF. The CDR3 region has the DNA TGTGCCAGTGGACAGTTGAACACTGAAGCTTTCTTT.